Shown below are 23 T cell receptor beta chains from a single sample sequenced in a study of blood T cell repertoires in COVID-19. Assay used: immunoSEQ multiplex PCR; TCRdb lists only in-frame clones, some missing. The table has 55,000 to 75,000 clones, less than 85% seen once; the top ten hold around 20%. The sample comprised peripheral blood. The receptor source for this set is a man in his fifties or sixties with acute or convalescent COVID-19.

This chain connects TRBV7-3 to TRBJ1-1; D might be TRBD1 (5 bases). Trimming took 0 bases from V and 11 from J, leaving 13 bases between them. The CDR3 runs to 13 residues. The germline CDR1 and CDR2 sequences are SGHTA and FQGTGA. CDR3 nucleotide sequence: TGTGCCAGCAGCTTAACGAACGGGGGAGGGGCTTTCTTT. This gives the protein CASSLTNGGGAFF.

The genes are TRBV5-1 and TRBJ1-2; 10 bases fit TRBD1. Germline CDR1 SGHRS, CDR2 YFSETQ. V lost 5 bases, J lost 4 bases, and 5 bases stayed unmatched. This CDR3 spans 14 amino acids. The CDR3: CASREGQGSYGYTF. The DNA for the CDR3 is TGCGCCAGCAGGGAGGGACAGGGGAGCTATGGCTACACCTTC.

The chain links TRBV7-2 to TRBJ2-3; 7 bases line up with TRBD1. CDR3 length equals 13 residues. V lost 4 bases and J lost 6; bases outside the gene matches: 4. Per the germline V gene, CDR1 is SGHTA and CDR2 is FQGNSA. CDR3 amino acids: CASSSSGQDTQYF. DNA of the CDR3: TGTGCCAGCAGCTCCTCGGGACAGGATACGCAGTATTTT.

This clone has only a few counts. The CDR3 nucleotides read TGTGCCAGTCAGGGTATGGTTAGTGAGCCCCAGCATTTT. It specifies CASQGMVSEPQHF. The V and J genes are TRBV2 and TRBJ1-5; maybe TRBD1 (5 bases). This CDR3 comprises 13 residues. CDR1 is SNHLY, CDR2 FYNNEI, per germline. Trimming removed 9 bases at V and 8 bases at J, with 17 bases between.

The gene calls are TRBV6-6 and TRBJ1-6, with D unclear. Germline values: CDR1 MNHNY, CDR2 SVGAGI (reference sequence). CDR3 length: 12 residues. V lost 8 bases, J lost 7 bases, and 9 bases lay in between. CDR3 amino acids: CASEGGNSPLHF. CDR3 coding DNA: TGTGCCAGCGAAGGAGGGAATTCACCCCTCCACTTT.

The chain carries TRBV28 and TRBJ1-2; D gene unclear. CDR3 length: 14 amino acids. V shed 5 bases and J shed 4 bases, with 14 bases lying between them. In germline, CDR1 is MDHEN, CDR2 SYDVKM. CDR3 coding DNA: TGTGCCAGCAGTATCCAGACTGATTCCTATGGCTACACCTTC. Its translation: CASSIQTDSYGYTF.

The chain links TRBV30 to TRBJ2-5; TRBD1 agrees at 8 bases. Germline V lookup: CDR1 GTSNPN, CDR2 SVGIG (reference sequence). This CDR3 has 14 amino acids. Unmatched junction bases numbered 11, after V lost 7 bases and J lost 4 bases. Written as DNA, the CDR3 is TGTGCCTACGAGTCGGGACAGGTTCTAGAGACCCAGTACTTC. Its protein is CAYESGQVLETQYF. Filled out from reference TRBV30 and TRBJ2-5, the complete variable domain reads SQTIHQWPATLVQPVGSPLSLECTVEGTSNPNLYWYRQAAGRGLQLLFYSVGIGQISSEVPQNLSASRPQDRQFILSSKKLLLSDSGFYLCAYESGQVLETQYFGPGTRLLVL.

This clone was observed a few times. The chain is built from TRBV5-1 and TRBJ1-1; D is perhaps TRBD1 (6 bases). The CDR3 length is 13 residues. V lost 4 bases and J lost 4, with 11 bases in between. CDR1 and CDR2 from the germline V gene are SGHRS and YFSETQ. The CDR3 region is CASSPQGTTEAFF. CDR3 nucleotides: TGCGCCAGCAGCCCCCAGGGGACCACTGAAGCTTTCTTT. The variable domain in full, completed from reference TRBV5-1 and TRBJ1-1, reads KAGVTQTPRYLIKTRGQQVTLSCSPISGHRSVSWYQQTPGQGLQFLFEYFSETQRNKGNFPGRFSGRQFSNSRSEMNVSTLELGDSALYLCASSPQGTTEAFFGQGTRLTVV.

The chain employs TRBV19 and TRBJ2-5; tentatively, D is TRBD1 (6 bases). CDR1 LNHDA and CDR2 SQIVND come from the germline V gene (reference sequence). V dropped 8 bases and J dropped 5 bases, with 21 bases sitting between them. The CDR3 consists of 15 residues. The CDR3 DNA reads as TGTGCCAGTTGCGCGGGTGCTGGCACAGGGGAGACCCAGTACTTC. Its protein product is CASCAGAGTGETQYF.

This clone was found once. J is TRBJ2-2 and V is TRBV9, with 7 bases that match TRBD2. The CDR3 loop spans 15 amino acids. Germline V CDR1 and CDR2: SGDLS, YYNGEE. V lost 0 bases, J lost 1 base, and 0 bases stayed unmatched. CDR3 sequence (DNA): TGTGCCAGCAGCGTAGCGGGGGGGAACACCGGGGAGCTGTTTTTT. It yields the protein CASSVAGGNTGELFF.

This clone was seen a handful of times. The chain has TRBV24-1 and TRBJ2-1, with TRBD1 matching 10 bases. The length of the CDR3 is 12 residues. The germline V gene encodes CDR1 KGHDR and CDR2 SFDVKD. V trimming: 7 bases; J trimming: 10 bases; junction bases outside the gene matches: 3. CDR3 nucleotide sequence: TGTGCCACCAGGGGACAGGGGACGGAGCAGTTCTTC. As protein: CATRGQGTEQFF.

The chain recombines TRBV5-4 with TRBJ2-4; 8 bases are a match to TRBD1. CDR3 length equals 14 residues. Germline-derived CDR1 and CDR2 are SGHNT and YYREEE (reference sequence). Trimming cost V 0 bases and J 7 bases; bases outside gene matches: 3. The CDR3, as DNA: TGTGCCAGCAGCTTGGGGGCAGGGGGCAACATTCAGTACTTC. Residues: CASSLGAGGNIQYF.

The genes are TRBV6-1 and TRBJ2-3; the D gene is possibly TRBD1 (6 bases). Germline V lookup: CDR1 MNHNS, CDR2 SASEGT. Trimming took 1 base from V and 5 from J, leaving 16 bases between them. This CDR3 is 16 amino acids long. Here the CDR3 reads CASSEGLQGARDTQYF. The CDR3 DNA reads as TGTGCCAGCAGTGAAGGTTTACAGGGAGCGAGAGATACGCAGTATTTT.

The V and J genes are TRBV2 and TRBJ2-3; TRBD2 matches 8 bases. CDR3 length equals 15 residues. Per the germline V gene, CDR1 is SNHLY and CDR2 is FYNNEI. J gave up 2 bases and V 6 bases, and 7 bases lay outside the gene matches. For the CDR3, the DNA is TGTGCCAGCAGCCTAGTAGCGGGGTACACAGATACGCAGTATTTT. Translation gives CASSLVAGYTDTQYF.

The chain joins TRBV7-9 to TRBJ2-2; maybe TRBD1 (6 bases). The CDR3 runs 14 residues. V shed 2 bases and J shed 4 bases, with 8 bases lying between them. Germline V lookup: CDR1 SEHNR, CDR2 FQNEAQ (reference sequence). CDR3 nucleotide sequence: TGTGCCAGCAGCTTAACAGGGACCACCGGGGAGCTGTTTTTT. Translation gives CASSLTGTTGELFF.

J is TRBJ2-5 and V is TRBV7-7, with a tentative D call TRBD2 (5 bases). V was pared by 2 bases and J by 4 bases, with 11 bases between. From germline, CDR1 is SSHAT and CDR2 FNYEAQ (reference sequence). CDR3 length: 14 residues. The CDR3 reads CASSLFGVGETQYF. The CDR3 DNA is TGTGCCAGCAGCTTATTCGGGGTTGGAGAGACCCAGTACTTC.

This rearrangement joins TRBV5-8 to TRBJ1-6; no firm D call. This CDR3 has 17 residues. Germline lookup yields CDR1 SGHTS and CDR2 YDEGEE. V was pared by 2 bases and J by 2 bases, with 14 bases between. The CDR3 nucleotides read TGTGCCAGCAGCTTACCGGTGACGGAGCCCTATAATTCACCCCTCCACTTT. Its translation is CASSLPVTEPYNSPLHF.

CDR3 in DNA: TGTGCCAGCAGTACCTTGGGCAGGGGCACAGATACGCAGTATTTT. Its translation is CASSTLGRGTDTQYF. The rearrangement links TRBV28 to TRBJ2-3; weak D call: TRBD1 (5 bases). CDR1 MDHEN and CDR2 SYDVKM come from the germline V gene. The CDR3 totals 15 residues. V was pared by 5 bases and J by 1 base, with 13 bases between.

The gene calls are TRBV5-8 and TRBJ2-2, with 8 bases fitting TRBD2. The CDR3 runs to 15 residues. The germline CDR1 and CDR2 sequences are SGHTS and YDEGEE. The junction had 3 bases not matched to a gene; V was cut back by 4 bases and J by 1 base. In DNA form, the CDR3 reads TGTGCCAGCAGCCGGACTAGCTTGAACACCGGGGAGCTGTTTTTT. It yields the protein CASSRTSLNTGELFF.

The chain carries TRBV4-1 and TRBJ2-5; 8 nucleotides align to TRBD2. The length of the CDR3 is 15 residues. V shed 1 base and J 5 bases; nucleotides not matched to a gene: 6. Germline CDR1 MGHRA, CDR2 YSYEKL. The chain's CDR3 is CASSQVAGGAETQYF. In nucleotides, the CDR3 is TGCGCCAGCAGCCAAGTGGCGGGGGGCGCGGAGACCCAGTACTTC.

The table lists this clone with a few counts. The genes are TRBV2 and TRBJ1-4, with 8 bases identical to TRBD1. The CDR3 length is 13 residues. J gave up 8 bases and V 11 bases, and 10 bases lay outside the gene matches. Germline CDR1 and CDR2: SNHLY and FYNNEI. In nucleotides, the CDR3 is TGTGCCTCTCAGGGGGACAGGACCGAAAAACTGTTTTTT. This codes for CASQGDRTEKLFF.

The rearrangement uses TRBV9 and TRBJ2-3, with 8 bases fitting TRBD2. Trimming cost V 3 bases and J 0 bases; bases outside gene matches: 6. The CDR3 runs 16 residues. Germline CDR1 is SGDLS and CDR2 is YYNGEE. DNA of the CDR3: TGTGCCAGCAGCGCCGCGCAGCGGGAGAGCACAGATACGCAGTATTTT. This translates into CASSAAQRESTDTQYF.

This chain connects TRBV5-4 to TRBJ2-2, with D perhaps matching TRBD1 (6 bases). CDR1 is SGHNT, CDR2 YYREEE, per germline (reference sequence). The germline V and J ends were trimmed by 3 bases and 3 bases, with 15 bases remaining between them. The CDR3 spans 16 residues. CDR3 region: CASSSSYRADTGELFF. CDR3 sequence (DNA): TGTGCCAGCAGCTCCTCGTACAGGGCAGACACCGGGGAGCTGTTTTTT.